The 22 T cell receptor beta chains reported below all come from one sample, sequenced in a study of T-cell memory formation after mild COVID-19 (dated by TCRdb to about 2021). Library construction relied on 5' RACE. Sequencing took place on an Illumina NovaSeq 6000. TCRdb passed the public sequencing reads through fastp at Q25 and MiXCR, retaining productive beta sequences. Each CDR3 protein gets just one entry, which takes the most common genes and DNA from the rows behind it. The sample table shows fewer than 350,000 distinct CDR3 sequences, and around 8% are seen once. Approximately 23% of the sample is in the top ten clones. The sequencing input was PBMCs or a T cell subset sorted from them (not recorded which). These TCRs come from a man aged 18 to 30 who had mild COVID-19 (a few samples of this study predate the infection). The sample titles of this study are shuffled in the database, so cell type and time point are left out; the donor was told from shared clones.

This chain joins TRBV4-1 and TRBJ1-6; TRBD1 might be the D (5 bases). The CDR3 spans 14 residues. In germline, CDR1 is MGHRA, CDR2 YSYEKL. Trimming cost V 0 bases and J 10 bases, with 10 bases left between them. Written as DNA, the CDR3 is TGCGCCAGCAGCCAAGAGGGACTCGGCTCACCCCTCCACTTT. Translated, it gives CASSQEGLGSPLHF.

The V and J genes are TRBV20-1 and TRBJ2-5; tentative D call: TRBD2 (5 bases). The length of the CDR3 is 12 residues. Germline assignment: CDR1 DFQATT and CDR2 SNEGSKA (reference sequence). The germline V and J ends were trimmed by 3 bases and 7 bases, with 12 bases remaining between them. CDR3 loop: CSASDPRGTQYF. CDR3 sequence (DNA): TGCAGTGCTAGTGACCCCCGGGGGACCCAGTACTTC.

This clonotype was detected many times. The chain recombines TRBV20-1 with TRBJ1-5; 9 bases line up with TRBD1. This CDR3 contains 14 residues. V dropped 5 bases and J dropped 6; count of bases not matched to a gene: 8. Germline-derived CDR1 and CDR2 are DFQATT and SNEGSKA (reference sequence). CDR3 in amino acids: CSAATGGSSQPQHF. The CDR3 DNA follows: TGCAGTGCTGCCACAGGGGGCTCAAGTCAGCCCCAGCATTTT.

This clonotype has just a few counts. The chain couples TRBV9 to TRBJ2-1, with D hard to call. Germline V gene lookup returns CDR1 SGDLS and CDR2 YYNGEE. V was trimmed by 4 bases and J by 6 bases, leaving 14 bases between them. The CDR3 runs to 14 residues. CDR3 DNA: TGTGCCAGCAGCCCACAGTGGAGCTCCAATGAGCAGTTCTTC. It translates to CASSPQWSSNEQFF.

V gene TRBV5-1 combines with J gene TRBJ1-1; D is unresolved. Germline values: CDR1 SGHRS, CDR2 YFSETQ. The CDR3 has 14 amino acids. The V end lost 4 bases, the J end lost 1 base, and 11 bases lay between the germline ends. The CDR3 DNA is TGCGCCAGCAGCCTCCAGAGGGCGAACACTGAAGCTTTCTTT. As protein: CASSLQRANTEAFF.

The table lists this clonotype with a few counts. The chain couples TRBV29-1 to TRBJ1-2, with a weak D call TRBD1 (5 bases). The ends were cut back, 4 bases at V and 4 bases at J, with 13 bases in the middle. CDR3 size: 13 residues. Per the germline V gene, CDR1 is SQVTM and CDR2 is ANQGSEA. As DNA, the CDR3 is TGCAGCGTTGGTTCAGGGAGTCCCTATGGCTACACCTTC. It codes for CSVGSGSPYGYTF.

This clonotype came up many times. The chain is built from TRBV23-1 and TRBJ2-7; 8 positions match TRBD1. TRBV23-1 is flagged as an ORF with uncertain function. The CDR3 sequence is 15 residues long. Trimming cost V 7 bases and J 6 bases; bases outside gene matches: 14. CDR3 DNA sequence: TGCGCCAGCATACTACGGACAGGGAAAGCGCGCGAGCAGTACGTC. This codes for CASILRTGKAREQYV.

This clonotype was observed at least ten times. The chain has TRBV19 and TRBJ2-1; no clear D gene. This CDR3 is 13 amino acids long. Deletions cut 6 bases from V and 4 bases from J, with 10 bases between. Germline CDR1 reads LNHDA; CDR2 reads SQIVND (reference sequence). Written as DNA, the CDR3 is TGTGCCAGTAGGGGCCGAGGTTACAATGAGCAGTTCTTC. It translates to CASRGRGYNEQFF.

This clonotype was found a few times. In DNA, the CDR3 is TGTGCCAGCAGCAGAGACAGGGTCGGTATATACGAGCAGTACTTC. Translation gives CASSRDRVGIYEQYF. V gene TRBV7-8 combines with J gene TRBJ2-7; 7 nucleotides match TRBD1. The V gene end was trimmed by 5 bases and the J gene end by 4 bases; junction bases not matched to a gene: 11. Germline loops: CDR1 SGHVS, CDR2 FQNEAQ. The CDR3 runs 15 residues.

CDR3 bases: TGCAGTGCTCCCCGCGGAGGGGCCTATAATTCACCCCTCCACTTT. This gives the protein CSAPRGGAYNSPLHF. This chain joins TRBV20-1 and TRBJ1-6; D is possibly TRBD1 (5 bases). Trimming left V 5 bases short and J 2 bases short, with 13 bases between. This CDR3 region has 15 residues. Germline lookup yields CDR1 DFQATT and CDR2 SNEGSKA (reference sequence).

This clonotype was seen many times. The J gene is TRBJ2-3, the V gene TRBV7-2; TRBD2 matches 7 bases. This CDR3 region has 14 residues. The germline CDR1 and CDR2 sequences are SGHTA and FQGNSA. The V and J ends lost 4 bases and 7 bases, in that order; junction bases with no gene match: 8. CDR3 region: CASSSVRGGYTQYF. The CDR3 bases are TGTGCCAGCAGCTCCGTAAGGGGAGGGTATACGCAGTATTTT.

This clonotype was picked up a small number of times. The chain has TRBV20-1 and TRBJ2-7; the match to TRBD1 covers 10 bases. V shed 1 base and J 2 bases; nucleotides not matched to a gene: 5. In germline, CDR1 is DFQATT, CDR2 SNEGSKA (reference sequence). The CDR3 length is 15 residues. CDR3 sequence: CSARGTGGFTYEQYF. The CDR3 nucleotides read TGCAGTGCTAGAGGGACAGGGGGGTTCACCTACGAGCAGTACTTC.

This clonotype was recorded a few times. The chain uses TRBV12-3 or TRBV12-4 and TRBJ1-2; 9 nucleotides line up with TRBD1. This CDR3 spans 15 amino acids. The V segment lost 5 bases and the J segment 3 bases; nucleotides outside the gene matches: 7. In DNA, the CDR3 is TGTGCCAGCAGTGTACAGGGGGCGTCTTACTATGGCTACACCTTC. It is translated as CASSVQGASYYGYTF.

This clonotype was seen a handful of times. V is TRBV7-9 and J is TRBJ1-5; no clear D gene. The CDR3 runs 15 residues. Germline CDR1 reads SEHNR; CDR2 reads FQNEAQ (reference sequence). Trimming removed 1 base at V and 1 base at J, with 8 bases between. CDR3 nucleotides: TGTGCCAGCAGCTTAGGAGGTCAGAGCAATCAGCCCCAGCATTTT. The encoded protein is CASSLGGQSNQPQHF.

This clonotype has a count of ten or more. V gene TRBV20-1 combines with J gene TRBJ1-2; 10 nucleotides line up with TRBD1. The CDR3 has 15 residues. The germline gives CDR1 DFQATT, CDR2 SNEGSKA (reference sequence). Losses at the gene ends were 3 bases for V and 2 bases for J; bases not matched to a gene: 6. The CDR3 DNA sequence: TGCAGTGCTAGCGGACCGGGACAGGGGAACTATGGCTACACCTTC. Encoded protein: CSASGPGQGNYGYTF.

J is TRBJ2-7 and V is TRBV6-4; no clear D gene. The ends were cut back, 4 bases at V and 5 bases at J, with 6 bases in the middle. CDR3 length: 11 residues. Looked up from germline, CDR1 is MRHNA and CDR2 is SNTAGT. The CDR3 sequence is CASSGLNEQYF. CDR3 DNA sequence: TGTGCCAGCAGTGGGCTTAACGAGCAGTACTTC.

This clonotype was counted ten times or more. The gene calls are TRBV11-2 and TRBJ2-3; the D is unclear. The CDR3 sequence is 15 residues long. Trimming took 6 bases from V and 1 from J, leaving 14 bases between them. From germline, CDR1 is SGHAT and CDR2 FQNNGV. The CDR3 spells CASSSEARGTDTQYF. In nucleotides, the CDR3 is TGTGCCAGCAGTTCCGAGGCCCGGGGCACAGATACGCAGTATTTT.

This clonotype came up many times. This chain joins TRBV6-5 and TRBJ2-3, with 9 bases fitting TRBD2. The trim removed 4 bases at V and 2 bases at J, leaving 4 bases unmatched. Germline loops: CDR1 MNHEY, CDR2 SVGAGI. The CDR3 totals 15 residues. CDR3 sequence (DNA): TGTGCCAGCAGTTCAGGCGGGGGGGCCACAGATACGCAGTATTTT. Protein product: CASSSGGGATDTQYF.

This clonotype was counted only a few times. The V gene is TRBV3-1, the J gene TRBJ2-1, with D maybe TRBD2 (7 bases). The CDR3 has 14 amino acids. V was trimmed by 4 bases and J by 7 bases, leaving 14 bases between them. Looked up from germline, CDR1 is LGHDT and CDR2 is YNNKEL (reference sequence). CDR3 nucleotides: TGTGCCAGCAGCCTGGGAGGGGGGGCAAATGAGCAGTTCTTC. Translating gives CASSLGGGANEQFF.

This clonotype was observed at least ten times. The gene calls are TRBV5-1 and TRBJ2-3; TRBD2 matches 13 bases. V trimming: 1 base; J trimming: 8 bases; junction bases outside the gene matches: 7. The CDR3 runs to 16 residues. Germline CDR1 and CDR2: SGHRS and YFSETQ. CDR3 protein: CASSLYTSGGAITQYF. CDR3 DNA sequence: TGCGCCAGCAGCTTGTATACTAGCGGGGGGGCAATTACGCAGTATTTT.

This clonotype has a count of ten or more. V usage is TRBV12-3 or TRBV12-4 and J usage is TRBJ1-2; D call uncertain. Trimming removed 8 bases from V and 4 bases from J, with 20 bases in between. The CDR3 sequence is 15 residues long. The CDR3 sequence is CASQRPWSSLYGYTF. Written as DNA, the CDR3 is TGTGCCAGCCAGCGACCTTGGAGCTCCCTCTATGGCTACACCTTC.

This clonotype was recorded at least ten times. V gene TRBV2 combines with J gene TRBJ1-5; 12 nucleotides align to TRBD1. In germline, CDR1 is SNHLY, CDR2 FYNNEI. The CDR3 has 18 residues. After removal of 8 bases from V and 1 base from J, the junction contained 12 bases not matched to a gene. For the CDR3, the DNA is TGTGCCAGCGCGTTCGCGGGACAGGGGGCGCGGAGCAATCAGCCCCAGCATTTT. Translating gives CASAFAGQGARSNQPQHF.